This is a list of T cell receptor beta chains from one sample in a study of T cell responses to AZD1222 COVID-19 vaccine. Profiled with immunoSEQ multiplex PCR; TCRdb holds only in-frame clones, not every one. Altogether about 150,000 clones are present, 88% being singletons, with the ten largest covering approximately 3.1%. Sample: peripheral blood, taken on day 0 of AZD1222 vaccination. The receptors derive from an adult in good health. Both conserved end residues are part of each CDR3. A D gene is named only where the DNA matches it firmly. Not all rows give a size; the values are once, few, many and, for expanded clones, a class.

size	length	V	D	J	CDR3	DNA
NA	12	TRBV10-2	NA	TRBJ2-7	CASRQGGNEQYF	TGCGCCAGCAGGCAGGGGGGGAACGAGCAGTACTTC
NA	12	TRBV10-3	NA	TRBJ1-1	CAIKKANTEAFF	TGTGCCATCAAGAAGGCGAACACTGAAGCTTTCTTT
NA	12	TRBV6-1	NA	TRBJ1-2	CASSEGHRGYTF	TGTGCCAGCAGTGAAGGTCATCGCGGCTACACCTTC
NA	15	TRBV3-1/TRBV3-2	NA	TRBJ1-5	CASSQGGGSNQPQHF	TGTGCCAGCAGCCAAGGAGGGGGGAGCAATCAGCCCCAGCATTTT
NA	14	TRBV6-1	NA	TRBJ1-3	CASSEAAFGNTIYF	TGTGCCAGCAGTGAAGCGGCCTTCGGGAACACCATATATTTT
NA	15	TRBV11-3	NA	TRBJ2-2	CASSPRAMNTGELFF	TGTGCCAGCAGCCCCCGGGCCATGAACACCGGGGAGCTGTTTTTT
NA	16	TRBV5-1	NA	TRBJ1-6	CASSSGAGVGNSPLHF	TGCGCCAGCAGCTCGGGGGCAGGGGTGGGAAATTCACCCCTCCACTTT
NA	14	TRBV19	NA	TRBJ1-2	CASSRPGDGYGYTF	TGTGCCAGTAGTCGGCCGGGGGACGGCTATGGCTACACCTTC
NA	17	TRBV4-1	TRBD1	TRBJ1-1	CASRRDSTRGGNTEAFF	TGCGCCAGCAGACGGGACAGTACCCGAGGTGGGAACACTGAAGCTTTCTTT
NA	16	TRBV5-4	NA	TRBJ1-3	CASSSQGRSSGNTIYF	TGTGCCAGCAGCTCACAGGGCCGAAGCTCTGGAAACACCATATATTTT
NA	12	TRBV6-5	NA	TRBJ1-1	CASSYSGKGAFF	TGTGCCAGCAGTTACTCCGGGAAAGGGGCTTTCTTT
NA	12	TRBV9	NA	TRBJ1-2	CASSALSPPYTF	TGTGCCAGCAGCGCCCTCTCACCCCCCTACACCTTC
NA	13	TRBV19	NA	TRBJ1-5	CASRDPTEQPQHF	TGTGCCAGTCGAGACCCAACGGAGCAGCCCCAGCATTTT
NA	12	TRBV19	NA	TRBJ1-2	CASMGRGYGYTF	TGTGCCAGTATGGGCCGGGGGTATGGCTACACCTTC
NA	14	TRBV7-2	NA	TRBJ1-1	CASSFQGLGTEAFF	TGTGCCAGCAGCTTTCAGGGATTAGGCACTGAAGCTTTCTTT
few	11	TRBV18	NA	TRBJ2-5	CASSDQETQYF	TGTGCCAGCTCAGACCAAGAGACCCAGTACTTC
once	15	TRBV2	NA	TRBJ1-2	CASSEALTFTRGYTF	TGTGCCAGCAGTGAAGCGCTTACCTTTACGCGGGGCTACACCTTC
NA	14	TRBV7-9	NA	TRBJ1-2	CASRGLQENYGYTF	TGTGCCAGCAGGGGACTACAGGAAAACTATGGCTACACCTTC
NA	13	TRBV19	NA	TRBJ1-1	CASSMNTNTEAFF	TGTGCCAGTAGCATGAATACAAACACTGAAGCTTTCTTT
NA	13	TRBV5-1	TRBD1	TRBJ2-7	CASSQGQGNEQYF	TGCGCCAGCAGCCAGGGACAGGGCAACGAGCAGTACTTC
NA	13	TRBV10-2	NA	TRBJ2-3	CASSGGARDTQYF	TGCGCCAGCAGTGGAGGGGCACGGGATACGCAGTATTTT
NA	14	TRBV9	TRBD2	TRBJ2-1	CASNPSGGMYEQFF	TGTGCCAGCAATCCTAGCGGGGGTATGTATGAGCAGTTCTTC
NA	14	TRBV3-1/TRBV3-2	NA	TRBJ1-1	CASSHNRAFTEAFF	TGTGCCAGCAGCCACAACAGGGCGTTCACTGAAGCTTTCTTT
NA	14	TRBV6-5	TRBD1	TRBJ1-2	CASRSPRTGGGYTF	TGTGCCAGCAGGTCCCCCAGGACAGGGGGAGGCTACACCTTC
NA	13	TRBV7-2	NA	TRBJ2-2	CASRGGPTGELFF	TGTGCCAGCAGAGGAGGGCCGACCGGGGAGCTGTTTTTT
NA	12	TRBV5-6	NA	TRBJ1-2	CASSSGAGGYTF	TGTGCCAGCAGCTCCGGGGCGGGAGGCTACACCTTC
NA	14	TRBV6-2/TRBV6-3	NA	TRBJ1-2	CASSQGGPNYGYTF	TGTGCCAGCAGTCAAGGGGGACCAAACTATGGCTACACCTTC
NA	15	TRBV19	NA	TRBJ1-5	CASSIGWQPNQPQHF	TGTGCCAGTAGTATAGGTTGGCAGCCCAATCAGCCCCAGCATTTT
NA	13	TRBV6-2/TRBV6-3	NA	TRBJ1-1	CASSYPKNTEAFF	TGTGCCAGCAGTTACCCCAAGAACACTGAAGCTTTCTTT
NA	12	TRBV4-2	TRBD1	TRBJ1-1	CASSVHRGEAFF	TGTGCCAGCAGCGTCCACAGGGGTGAAGCTTTCTTT
NA	19	TRBV6-1	TRBD2	TRBJ2-3	CASSGPGLAGGRHTDTQYF	TGTGCCAGCAGTGGACCGGGACTAGCGGGGGGTCGACATACAGATACGCAGTATTTT
NA	16	TRBV6-2/TRBV6-3	TRBD2	TRBJ2-4	CASSAGSGGTKNIQYF	TGTGCCAGCAGTGCCGGTAGCGGGGGAACCAAAAACATTCAGTACTTC
once	13	TRBV6-2/TRBV6-3	NA	TRBJ1-5	CASSYGIDQPQHF	TGTGCCAGCAGTTACGGTATCGATCAGCCCCAGCATTTT
NA	14	TRBV19	NA	TRBJ1-1	CASSIARMNTEAFF	TGTGCCAGTAGTATAGCGCGGATGAACACTGAAGCTTTCTTT
NA	14	TRBV2	TRBD2	TRBJ2-7	CASSGDVGGYEQYF	TGTGCCAGCAGTGGGGACGTCGGGGGGTACGAGCAGTACTTC
NA	14	TRBV18	NA	TRBJ1-3	CASSPASSGNTIYF	TGTGCCAGCTCACCAGCAAGCTCTGGAAACACCATATATTTT
NA	13	TRBV15	NA	TRBJ2-7	CATSRVRFSEQYF	TGTGCCACCAGCAGAGTTCGGTTCTCCGAGCAGTACTTC
NA	15	TRBV9	TRBD2	TRBJ2-3	CASSVGPGGPDTQYF	TGTGCCAGCAGCGTAGGGCCGGGGGGGCCGGATACGCAGTATTTT
few	13	TRBV7-9	NA	TRBJ1-5	CASSPRGAEPQHF	TGTGCCAGCAGCCCTAGAGGGGCGGAGCCCCAGCATTTT
once	13	TRBV19	TRBD1	TRBJ2-1	CATDRGVYDEQFF	TGTGCCACCGACAGGGGTGTTTACGATGAGCAGTTCTTC